The rows below give T cell receptor beta chains drawn from one sample of a study of blood T cell repertoires in COVID-19. Sequenced by immunoSEQ multiplex PCR; TCRdb stores in-frame clones only, minus some. In the table there are more than 250,000 clones, roughly 89% of which are singletons. The specimen was PBMCs or T cells enriched from blood (not recorded which). The receptor source for this set is a woman between 18 and 29 years old with acute COVID-19. Both conserved end residues are part of each CDR3. Each record gives: D gene, J gene, clone size, V gene, CDR3 DNA, CDR3 protein. A D gene is named only where the DNA matches it firmly. The size field is filled for only some rows; it gives once, few, many or a size class.

d_gene: -; j_gene: TRBJ2-7; abundance: -; v_gene: TRBV12-3/TRBV12-4; CDR3nt: TGTGCCAGCAGTTTTAGCGGCTCCTACGAGCAGTACTTC; CDR3aa: CASSFSGSYEQYF
d_gene: -; j_gene: TRBJ1-1; abundance: -; v_gene: TRBV12-3/TRBV12-4; CDR3nt: TGTGCCAGCAGTTCCAGGGGGAACACTGAAGCTTTCTTT; CDR3aa: CASSSRGNTEAFF
d_gene: -; j_gene: TRBJ1-6; abundance: -; v_gene: TRBV5-1; CDR3nt: TGCGCCAGCAGCGTAACAGGGTCTGATTCACCCCTCCACTTT; CDR3aa: CASSVTGSDSPLHF
d_gene: TRBD1; j_gene: TRBJ2-1; abundance: -; v_gene: TRBV7-2; CDR3nt: TGTGCCAGCAGCCCTCAGACAGGGGTAGGCAATGAGCAGTTCTTC; CDR3aa: CASSPQTGVGNEQFF
d_gene: -; j_gene: TRBJ1-5; abundance: -; v_gene: TRBV6-5; CDR3nt: TGTGCCAGCAGTTTGGACAGTTTCGGAAATCAGCCCCAGCATTTT; CDR3aa: CASSLDSFGNQPQHF
d_gene: -; j_gene: TRBJ2-1; abundance: -; v_gene: TRBV7-6; CDR3nt: TGTGCCAGCAGCTTACTGGGCGTGGGTGGTTCGTACAATGAGCAGTTCTTC; CDR3aa: CASSLLGVGGSYNEQFF
d_gene: -; j_gene: TRBJ1-3; abundance: -; v_gene: TRBV18; CDR3nt: TGTGCCAGCTCACCACGAGAGGCAGGGGACTCTGGAAACACCATATATTTT; CDR3aa: CASSPREAGDSGNTIYF
d_gene: TRBD1; j_gene: TRBJ2-7; abundance: -; v_gene: TRBV27; CDR3nt: TGTGCCAGCAGGAGGACAGGGATCGGATACGAGCAGTACTTC; CDR3aa: CASRRTGIGYEQYF
d_gene: -; j_gene: TRBJ1-5; abundance: -; v_gene: TRBV7-9; CDR3nt: TGTGCCAGCAGCTTCGCGTTTCAGCCCCAGCATTTT; CDR3aa: CASSFAFQPQHF
d_gene: TRBD1; j_gene: TRBJ1-1; abundance: -; v_gene: TRBV7-6; CDR3nt: TGTGCCAGCAGCTTAGCGCCTTGGACAGGGGGGGCTGAAGCTTTCTTT; CDR3aa: CASSLAPWTGGAEAFF
d_gene: -; j_gene: TRBJ1-1; abundance: -; v_gene: TRBV5-5; CDR3nt: TGTGCCAGCAGTTACCGACAAACTACTGAAGCTTTCTTT; CDR3aa: CASSYRQTTEAFF
d_gene: -; j_gene: TRBJ2-5; abundance: -; v_gene: TRBV28; CDR3nt: TGTGCCAGCAGTTTTGGGGGGGCTGGGAAGACCCAGTACTTC; CDR3aa: CASSFGGAGKTQYF
d_gene: TRBD2; j_gene: TRBJ2-7; abundance: -; v_gene: TRBV19; CDR3nt: TGTGCCAGTAGTATTCTCGGGACTAGCGGGCTCTACGAGCAGTACTTC; CDR3aa: CASSILGTSGLYEQYF
d_gene: TRBD1; j_gene: TRBJ1-2; abundance: -; v_gene: TRBV4-2; CDR3nt: TGTGCCAGCAGCCAAGAAGGGGGCGCAGTTGGCTACACCTTC; CDR3aa: CASSQEGGAVGYTF
d_gene: -; j_gene: TRBJ2-1; abundance: -; v_gene: TRBV15; CDR3nt: TGTGCCACCAGCAGAGATACTGGTAACAATGAGCAGTTCTTC; CDR3aa: CATSRDTGNNEQFF
d_gene: TRBD2; j_gene: TRBJ2-1; abundance: -; v_gene: TRBV11-2; CDR3nt: TGTGCCAGCAGCTCCGCCAGCGGGGACTACAATGAGCAGTTCTTC; CDR3aa: CASSSASGDYNEQFF
d_gene: TRBD2; j_gene: TRBJ2-7; abundance: -; v_gene: TRBV19; CDR3nt: TGTGCCAGTAGTATTATAGCGGGAGCCTCCTACGAGCAGTACTTC; CDR3aa: CASSIIAGASYEQYF
d_gene: TRBD1; j_gene: TRBJ1-5; abundance: few; v_gene: TRBV5-1; CDR3nt: TGCGCCAGCAGCCTCGGACAGGTTGGCCAGCCCCAGCATTTT; CDR3aa: CASSLGQVGQPQHF
d_gene: -; j_gene: TRBJ2-3; abundance: once; v_gene: TRBV7-9; CDR3nt: TGTGCCAGCAGCTTCAGCGGGAGCACAGATACGCAGTATTTT; CDR3aa: CASSFSGSTDTQYF
d_gene: -; j_gene: TRBJ2-2; abundance: -; v_gene: TRBV9; CDR3nt: TGTGCCAGCAGCGTAGATAGTTCGAACACCGGGGAGCTGTTTTTT; CDR3aa: CASSVDSSNTGELFF
d_gene: -; j_gene: TRBJ2-7; abundance: -; v_gene: TRBV24-1; CDR3nt: TGTGCCACCAGTCCTTCGGGGGGCGGCTACGAGCAGTACTTC; CDR3aa: CATSPSGGGYEQYF
d_gene: TRBD1; j_gene: TRBJ1-1; abundance: -; v_gene: TRBV11-2; CDR3nt: TGTGCCAGCAGCTCCTATGGACTCCGAAGACAGGGGGCCACTGAAGCTTTCTTT; CDR3aa: CASSSYGLRRQGATEAFF
d_gene: TRBD1; j_gene: TRBJ2-7; abundance: -; v_gene: TRBV28; CDR3nt: TGTGCCAGCAGTATATCGACAGGGGGGTACCCCTACGAGCAGTACTTC; CDR3aa: CASSISTGGYPYEQYF
d_gene: -; j_gene: TRBJ1-1; abundance: -; v_gene: TRBV18; CDR3nt: TGTGCCAGCTCACCACTCATGAACACTGAAGCTTTCTTT; CDR3aa: CASSPLMNTEAFF
d_gene: TRBD2; j_gene: TRBJ2-1; abundance: -; v_gene: TRBV4-3; CDR3nt: TGCGCCAGCAGCCGAGCGGGGGGAGCGGGAAATGAGCAGTTCTTC; CDR3aa: CASSRAGGAGNEQFF
d_gene: -; j_gene: TRBJ2-7; abundance: -; v_gene: TRBV5-4; CDR3nt: TGTGCCAGCAGCACACCACAGGGCTACGAGCAGTACTTC; CDR3aa: CASSTPQGYEQYF
d_gene: TRBD1; j_gene: TRBJ2-5; abundance: -; v_gene: TRBV18; CDR3nt: TGTGCCAGCTCTCCACGCCGACAGGGGCAGGAGACCCAGTACTTC; CDR3aa: CASSPRRQGQETQYF
d_gene: TRBD1; j_gene: TRBJ2-3; abundance: -; v_gene: TRBV19; CDR3nt: TGTGCCAGTAGAAGGGGACAGGGGAATATTGGCACAGATACGCAGTATTTT; CDR3aa: CASRRGQGNIGTDTQYF
d_gene: -; j_gene: TRBJ2-7; abundance: -; v_gene: TRBV3-1/TRBV3-2; CDR3nt: TGTGCCAGCAGCCCCGTTCTGTTGAGCTCCTACGAGCAGTACTTC; CDR3aa: CASSPVLLSSYEQYF
d_gene: TRBD2; j_gene: TRBJ2-3; abundance: -; v_gene: TRBV19; CDR3nt: TGTGCCAGTAGCCCTAGCGGGAGTATTAGGGCTGATACGCAGTATTTT; CDR3aa: CASSPSGSIRADTQYF
d_gene: -; j_gene: TRBJ1-3; abundance: -; v_gene: TRBV6-5; CDR3nt: TGTGCCAGCAGCATCGACAGGTACTCTGGAAACACCATATATTTT; CDR3aa: CASSIDRYSGNTIYF
d_gene: TRBD2; j_gene: TRBJ2-5; abundance: -; v_gene: TRBV5-4; CDR3nt: TGTGCCAGCAGCTTTACTAGCGGCCAAGAGACCCAGTACTTC; CDR3aa: CASSFTSGQETQYF
d_gene: -; j_gene: TRBJ1-1; abundance: few; v_gene: TRBV7-2; CDR3nt: TGTGCCAGCAGCTTAGGTGCACGGGGGACTGAAGCTTTCTTT; CDR3aa: CASSLGARGTEAFF
d_gene: -; j_gene: TRBJ2-3; abundance: once; v_gene: TRBV28; CDR3nt: TGTGCCAGCAGTTTAGTAGGGGGACCAGATACGCAGTATTTT; CDR3aa: CASSLVGGPDTQYF
d_gene: TRBD2; j_gene: TRBJ2-1; abundance: -; v_gene: TRBV5-1; CDR3nt: TGCGCCAGCAGCTTGCCGGAGAGACTTGGACTAGGATCTCCGGGTGAGCAGTTCTTC; CDR3aa: CASSLPERLGLGSPGEQFF
d_gene: TRBD2; j_gene: TRBJ2-1; abundance: once; v_gene: TRBV27; CDR3nt: TGTGCCAGCAGTTCAACTCTAGCGGGACTCTCCTACAATGAGCAGTTCTTC; CDR3aa: CASSSTLAGLSYNEQFF
d_gene: -; j_gene: TRBJ1-3; abundance: -; v_gene: TRBV18; CDR3nt: TGTGCCAGCTCACCGGAGAGGAGCTCTGGAAACACCATATATTTT; CDR3aa: CASSPERSSGNTIYF
d_gene: TRBD1; j_gene: TRBJ1-2; abundance: -; v_gene: TRBV5-1; CDR3nt: TGCGCCAGCAGCTTTACAGGGGGTGGCTACACCTTC; CDR3aa: CASSFTGGGYTF
d_gene: TRBD1; j_gene: TRBJ1-4; abundance: few; v_gene: TRBV28; CDR3nt: TGTGCCAGCAGGCAACAGGGGGGGCGGGAAAAACTGTTTTTT; CDR3aa: CASRQQGGREKLFF
d_gene: -; j_gene: TRBJ1-1; abundance: many; v_gene: TRBV4-3; CDR3nt: TGCGCCAGCAGCCAAGACCCCAGGGTGAACACTGAAGCTTTCTTT; CDR3aa: CASSQDPRVNTEAFF
d_gene: -; j_gene: TRBJ2-3; abundance: -; v_gene: TRBV19; CDR3nt: TGTGCCAGTAAACATTACCGGGAGTCAGGCACAGATACGCAGTATTTT; CDR3aa: CASKHYRESGTDTQYF
d_gene: -; j_gene: TRBJ2-7; abundance: -; v_gene: TRBV9; CDR3nt: TGTGCCAGCAGCGTAGACGGAGTACCTTTTTACGAGCAGTACTTC; CDR3aa: CASSVDGVPFYEQYF
d_gene: -; j_gene: TRBJ1-4; abundance: few; v_gene: TRBV3-1/TRBV3-2; CDR3nt: TGTGCCAGCAGCCAAGATTGGACAGCTGCAACTAATGAAAAACTGTTTTTT; CDR3aa: CASSQDWTAATNEKLFF
d_gene: -; j_gene: TRBJ1-2; abundance: few; v_gene: TRBV6-5; CDR3nt: TGTGCCAGCAGTAACAGGGAAAGCTATGGCTACACCTTC; CDR3aa: CASSNRESYGYTF
d_gene: TRBD1; j_gene: TRBJ1-3; abundance: -; v_gene: TRBV18; CDR3nt: TGTGCCAGCTCACCATCCGGGACAGGGCTTACCTCTGGAAACACCATATATTTT; CDR3aa: CASSPSGTGLTSGNTIYF
d_gene: TRBD1; j_gene: TRBJ2-1; abundance: -; v_gene: TRBV7-9; CDR3nt: TGTGCCAGCAGCTTATCTAACAGGGGGGCATCCTACAATGAGCAGTTCTTC; CDR3aa: CASSLSNRGASYNEQFF
d_gene: TRBD1; j_gene: TRBJ2-5; abundance: -; v_gene: TRBV5-1; CDR3nt: TGCGCCAGCAGCTCGTGGACAGGGCAAGAGACCCAGTACTTC; CDR3aa: CASSSWTGQETQYF
d_gene: TRBD1; j_gene: TRBJ1-5; abundance: -; v_gene: TRBV4-3; CDR3nt: TGCGCCAGCAGCCAAGGGACAGGGGGTTACCAGCCCCAGCATTTT; CDR3aa: CASSQGTGGYQPQHF